The present TCR beta chain was sequenced within a study of T cell repertoires in cytomegalovirus infection. Turning to the study itself: Use of recently identified HLA-C-restricted and well-studied HLA-B-restricted CMV epitopes was part of the study. Signatures in public TCR beta sequences pointed to both CMV infection and matching HLA type. Study-wide findings and caveats: HLA-C-restricted CMV clonotypes gave the most frequent clonotype in two of eight donors.

Points on this clonotype: Its antigen is currently unknown.

Germline lookup yields CDR1 SGHVS and CDR2 FNYEAQ. Trimming pared 5 bases from V and 7 bases from J, leaving 17 bases between. The CDR3 has 14 residues. TCRdb re-analysed the reads in MiXCR, keeping a single row per CDR3 protein. In the table there are roughly 800,000 distinct CDR3 sequences, approximately 32% of which are singletons. This material consisted of cultured CD8+ T cells from PBMCs, taken from culture after CMV antigen stimulation. This receptor was obtained from a human donor in good health (CMV status not recorded). Some clones in this sample may be carry-over from other donors' samples. V is TRBV7-6 and J is TRBJ1-1; tentative D call: TRBD1 (6 bases). The CDR3 nucleotides are TGTGCCAGCAGCCCGAGGGGGGCTAGTATTGAAGCTTTCTTT. This translates into CASSPRGASIEAFF.